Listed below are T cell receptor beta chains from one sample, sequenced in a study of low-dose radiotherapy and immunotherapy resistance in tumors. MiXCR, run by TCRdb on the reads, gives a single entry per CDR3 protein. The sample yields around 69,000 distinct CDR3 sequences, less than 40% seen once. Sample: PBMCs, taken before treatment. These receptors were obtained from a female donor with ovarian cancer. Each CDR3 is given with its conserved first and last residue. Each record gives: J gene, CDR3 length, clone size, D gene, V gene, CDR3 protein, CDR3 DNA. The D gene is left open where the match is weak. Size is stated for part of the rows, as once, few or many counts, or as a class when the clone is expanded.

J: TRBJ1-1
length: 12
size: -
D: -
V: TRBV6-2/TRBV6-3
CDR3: CASSSETERAFF
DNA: TGTGCCAGCAGCTCCGAGACCGAAAGGGCTTTCTTT

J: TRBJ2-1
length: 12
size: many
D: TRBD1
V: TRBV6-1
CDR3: CASSPRDSEQFF
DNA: TGTGCCAGCAGTCCTAGGGACAGTGAGCAGTTCTTC

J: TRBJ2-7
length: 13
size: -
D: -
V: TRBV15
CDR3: CATSSTGMSVQYF
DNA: TGTGCCACCAGCAGTACTGGCATGTCAGTGCAGTACTTC

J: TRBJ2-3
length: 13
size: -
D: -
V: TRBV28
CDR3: CASRGSSTDTQYF
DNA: TGTGCCAGCAGGGGATCTAGCACAGATACGCAGTATTTT

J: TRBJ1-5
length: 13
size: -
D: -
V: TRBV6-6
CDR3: CASLTGVNQPQHF
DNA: TGTGCCAGCCTAACGGGGGTCAATCAGCCCCAGCATTTT

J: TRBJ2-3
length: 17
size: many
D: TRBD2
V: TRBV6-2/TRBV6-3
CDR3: CASSESGLAAFVNTQYF
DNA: TGTGCCAGCAGCGAATCGGGACTAGCGGCCTTTGTGAATACGCAGTATTTT

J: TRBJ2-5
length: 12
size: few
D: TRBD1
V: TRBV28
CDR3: CASSSVLDRLNF
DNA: TGTGCCAGCAGTTCCGTTCTGGACAGGTTAAACTTC

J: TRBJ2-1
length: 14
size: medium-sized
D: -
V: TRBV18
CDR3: CASSTFHRESEQFF
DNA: TGTGCCAGCTCCACTTTTCACAGGGAAAGTGAGCAGTTCTTC

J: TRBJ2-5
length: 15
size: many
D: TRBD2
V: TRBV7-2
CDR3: CASSPGLAGQETQYF
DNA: TGTGCCAGCAGCCCGGGACTAGCGGGGCAAGAGACCCAGTACTTC

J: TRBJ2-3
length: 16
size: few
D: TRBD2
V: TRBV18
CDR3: CASSRSSGGPTDTQYF
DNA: TGTGCCAGCTCTCGATCTAGCGGGGGCCCCACAGATACGCAGTATTTT

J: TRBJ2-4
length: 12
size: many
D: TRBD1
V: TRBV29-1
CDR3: CSVGQGRNIQYF
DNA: TGCAGCGTTGGACAGGGGAGAAACATTCAGTACTTC

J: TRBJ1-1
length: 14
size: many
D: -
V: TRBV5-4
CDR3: CASSSRYGFSGAFF
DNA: TGTGCCAGCAGCTCCCGGTACGGGTTCTCCGGAGCTTTCTTT

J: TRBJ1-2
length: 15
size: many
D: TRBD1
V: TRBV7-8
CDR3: CASSPTRTGIIGYTF
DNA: TGTGCCAGCAGCCCTACCAGGACAGGGATTATTGGCTACACCTTC

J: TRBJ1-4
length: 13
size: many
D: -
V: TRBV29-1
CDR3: CSVGGGSGEKLFF
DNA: TGCAGCGTTGGAGGAGGGTCGGGTGAAAAACTGTTTTTT

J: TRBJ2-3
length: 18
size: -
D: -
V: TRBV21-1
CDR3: CASSKEDSGRVPSDTQYF
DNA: TGTGCCAGCAGCAAAGAAGATAGCGGCCGAGTCCCAAGTGATACGCAGTATTTT

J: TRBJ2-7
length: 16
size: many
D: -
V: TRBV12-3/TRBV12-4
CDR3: CASTRGWQANAYEQYF
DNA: TGTGCCAGCACCAGGGGTTGGCAGGCTAACGCCTACGAGCAGTACTTC

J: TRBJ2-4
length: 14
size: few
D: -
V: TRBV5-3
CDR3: CASSLGRAKNIQYF
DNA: TGTGCCAGCAGCTTAGGTAGGGCCAAAAACATTCAGTACTTC

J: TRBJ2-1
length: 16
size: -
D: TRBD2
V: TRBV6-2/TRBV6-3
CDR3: CASSSRTSGRANEQFF
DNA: TGTGCCAGCAGTTCCAGGACTAGCGGGAGGGCCAATGAGCAGTTCTTC

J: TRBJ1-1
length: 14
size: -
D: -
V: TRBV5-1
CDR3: CASRLAILNTEAFF
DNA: TGCGCCAGCAGATTGGCGATCCTGAACACTGAAGCTTTCTTT

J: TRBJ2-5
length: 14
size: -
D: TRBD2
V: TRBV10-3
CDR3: CAISESSGRETQYF
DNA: TGTGCCATCAGTGAGTCATCCGGGAGGGAGACCCAGTACTTC

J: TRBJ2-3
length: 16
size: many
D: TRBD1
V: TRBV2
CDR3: CASSELTGGTTDTQYF
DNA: TGTGCCAGCAGTGAATTGACAGGGGGGACCACAGATACGCAGTATTTT

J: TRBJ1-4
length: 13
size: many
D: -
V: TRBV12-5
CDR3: CASGLGSLEKLFF
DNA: TGTGCTAGTGGTTTGGGATCTCTTGAAAAACTGTTTTTT